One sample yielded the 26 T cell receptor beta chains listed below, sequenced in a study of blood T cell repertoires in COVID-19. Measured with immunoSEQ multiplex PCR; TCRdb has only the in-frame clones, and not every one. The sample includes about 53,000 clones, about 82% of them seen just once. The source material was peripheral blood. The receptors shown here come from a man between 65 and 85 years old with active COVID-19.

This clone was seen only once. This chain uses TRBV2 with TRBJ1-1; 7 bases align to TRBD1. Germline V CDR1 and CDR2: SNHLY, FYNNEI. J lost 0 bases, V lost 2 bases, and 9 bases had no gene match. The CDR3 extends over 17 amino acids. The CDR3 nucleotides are TGTGCCAGCAGTGAACGGGGGGGACAGATCATGAACACTGAAGCTTTCTTT. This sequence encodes CASSERGGQIMNTEAFF.

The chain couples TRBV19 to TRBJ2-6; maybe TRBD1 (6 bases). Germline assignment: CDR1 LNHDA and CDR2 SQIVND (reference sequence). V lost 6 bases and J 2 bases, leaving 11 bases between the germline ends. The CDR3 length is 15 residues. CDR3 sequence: CASSITGTGANVLTF. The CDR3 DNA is TGTGCCAGTAGCATCACAGGGACTGGGGCCAACGTCCTGACTTTC.

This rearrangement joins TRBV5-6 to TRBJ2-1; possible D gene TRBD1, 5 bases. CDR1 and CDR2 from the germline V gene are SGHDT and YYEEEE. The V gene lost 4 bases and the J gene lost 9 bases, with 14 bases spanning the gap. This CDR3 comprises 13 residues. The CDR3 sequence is CASSRARAGEQFF. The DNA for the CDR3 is TGTGCCAGCAGCAGGGCCAGGGCCGGTGAGCAGTTCTTC.

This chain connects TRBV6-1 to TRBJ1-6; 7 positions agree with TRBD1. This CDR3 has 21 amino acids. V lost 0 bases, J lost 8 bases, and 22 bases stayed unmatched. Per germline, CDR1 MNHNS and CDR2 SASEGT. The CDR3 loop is CASSEAQGIPLTGPKDSPLHF. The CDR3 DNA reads TGTGCCAGCAGTGAAGCGCAAGGAATTCCGTTGACAGGGCCCAAAGATTCACCCCTCCACTTT.

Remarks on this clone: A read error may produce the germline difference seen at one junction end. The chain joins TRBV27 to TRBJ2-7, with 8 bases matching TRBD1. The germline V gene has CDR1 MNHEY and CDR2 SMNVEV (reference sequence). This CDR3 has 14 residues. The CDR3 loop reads CASSSPGQGWFLNF. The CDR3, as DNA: TGTGCCAGCAGCTCCCCAGGACAGGGATGGTTTTTGAACTTC.

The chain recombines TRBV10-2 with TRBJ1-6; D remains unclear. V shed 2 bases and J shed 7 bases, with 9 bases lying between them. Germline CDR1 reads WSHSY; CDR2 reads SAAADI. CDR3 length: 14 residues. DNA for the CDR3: TGCGCCAGCAGTGAGACAGAATGGAATTCACCCCTCCACTTT. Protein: CASSETEWNSPLHF.

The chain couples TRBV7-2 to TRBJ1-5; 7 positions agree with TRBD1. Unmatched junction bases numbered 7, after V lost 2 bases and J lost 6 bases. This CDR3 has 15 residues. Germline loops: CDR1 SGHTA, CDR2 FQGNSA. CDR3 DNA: TGTGCCAGCAGCTTAACAGGGGTCGGGAGTCAGCCCCAGCATTTT. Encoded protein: CASSLTGVGSQPQHF.

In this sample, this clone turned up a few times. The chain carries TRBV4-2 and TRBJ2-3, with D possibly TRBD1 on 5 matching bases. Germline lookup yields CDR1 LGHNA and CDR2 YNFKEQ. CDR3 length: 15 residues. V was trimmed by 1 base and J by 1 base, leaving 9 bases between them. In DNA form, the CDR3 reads TGTGCCAGCAGCCAAGCGAAGACAGGCACAGATACGCAGTATTTT. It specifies CASSQAKTGTDTQYF.

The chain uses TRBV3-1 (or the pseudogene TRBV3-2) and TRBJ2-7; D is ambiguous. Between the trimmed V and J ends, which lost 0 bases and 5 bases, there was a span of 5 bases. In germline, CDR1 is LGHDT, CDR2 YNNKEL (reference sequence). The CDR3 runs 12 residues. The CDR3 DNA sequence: TGTGCCAGCAGCCAAGAGCGGCACGAGCAGTACTTC. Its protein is CASSQERHEQYF.

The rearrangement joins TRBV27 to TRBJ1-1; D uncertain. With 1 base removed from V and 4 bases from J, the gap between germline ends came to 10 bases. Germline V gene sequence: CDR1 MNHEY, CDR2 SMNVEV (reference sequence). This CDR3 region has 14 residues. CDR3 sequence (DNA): TGTGCCAGCAGTTTATTGGAGGGTGGCACTGAAGCTTTCTTT. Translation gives CASSLLEGGTEAFF.

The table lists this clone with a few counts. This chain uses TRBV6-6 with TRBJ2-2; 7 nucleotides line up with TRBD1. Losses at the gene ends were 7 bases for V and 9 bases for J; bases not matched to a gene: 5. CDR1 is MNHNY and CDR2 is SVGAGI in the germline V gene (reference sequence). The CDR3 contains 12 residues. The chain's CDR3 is CASKTGIRELFF. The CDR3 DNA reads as TGTGCCAGCAAGACAGGGATTCGGGAGCTGTTTTTT.

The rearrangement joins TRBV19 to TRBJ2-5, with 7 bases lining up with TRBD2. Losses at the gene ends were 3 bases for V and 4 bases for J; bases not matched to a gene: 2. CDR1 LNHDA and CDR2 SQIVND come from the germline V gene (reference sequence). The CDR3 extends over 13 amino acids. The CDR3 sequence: CASSMAGVETQYF. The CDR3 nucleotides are TGTGCCAGTAGTATGGCGGGGGTAGAGACCCAGTACTTC.

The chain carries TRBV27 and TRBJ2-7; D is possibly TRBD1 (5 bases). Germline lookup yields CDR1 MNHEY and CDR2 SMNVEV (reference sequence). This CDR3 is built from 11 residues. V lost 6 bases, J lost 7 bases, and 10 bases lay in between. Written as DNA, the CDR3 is TGTGCCAGCAGCTTAAGGGGAGAGCAGTACTTC. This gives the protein CASSLRGEQYF.

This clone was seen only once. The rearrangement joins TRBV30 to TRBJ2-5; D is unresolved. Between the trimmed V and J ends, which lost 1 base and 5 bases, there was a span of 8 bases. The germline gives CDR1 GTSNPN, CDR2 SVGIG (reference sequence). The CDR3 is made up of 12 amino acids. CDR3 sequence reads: CAWSDTPETQYF. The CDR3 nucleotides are TGTGCCTGGAGTGACACCCCCGAGACCCAGTACTTC.

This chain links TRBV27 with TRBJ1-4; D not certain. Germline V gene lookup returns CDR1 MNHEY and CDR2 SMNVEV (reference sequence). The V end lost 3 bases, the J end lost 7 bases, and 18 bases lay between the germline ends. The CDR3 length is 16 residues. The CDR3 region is CASSFRTGGVGEKLFF. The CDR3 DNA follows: TGTGCCAGCAGTTTTAGAACTGGCGGGGTTGGTGAAAAACTGTTTTTT.

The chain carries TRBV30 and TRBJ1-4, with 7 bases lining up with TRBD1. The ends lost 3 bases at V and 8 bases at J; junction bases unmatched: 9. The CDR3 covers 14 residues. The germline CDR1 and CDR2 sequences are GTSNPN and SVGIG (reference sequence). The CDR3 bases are TGTGCCTGGAGCTTAGGAGGGGGCTGGGAAAAACTGTTTTTT. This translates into CAWSLGGGWEKLFF. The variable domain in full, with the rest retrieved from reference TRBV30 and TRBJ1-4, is SQTIHQWPATLVQPVGSPLSLECTVEGTSNPNLYWYRQAAGRGLQLLFYSVGIGQISSEVPQNLSASRPQDRQFILSSKKLLLSDSGFYLCAWSLGGGWEKLFFGSGTQLSVL.

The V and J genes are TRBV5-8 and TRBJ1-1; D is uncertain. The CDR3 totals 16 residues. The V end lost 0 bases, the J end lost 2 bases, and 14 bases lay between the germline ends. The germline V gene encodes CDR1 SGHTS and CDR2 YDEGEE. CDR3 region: CASSLGASRPNTEAFF. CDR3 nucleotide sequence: TGTGCCAGCAGCTTGGGGGCTTCCCGCCCCAACACTGAAGCTTTCTTT.

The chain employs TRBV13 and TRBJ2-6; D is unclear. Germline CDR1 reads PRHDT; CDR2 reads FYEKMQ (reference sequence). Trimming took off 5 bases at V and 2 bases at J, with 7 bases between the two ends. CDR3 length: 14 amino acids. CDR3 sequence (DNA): TGTGCCAGCAGCCCTAGAACTGGGGCCAACGTCCTGACTTTC. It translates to CASSPRTGANVLTF.

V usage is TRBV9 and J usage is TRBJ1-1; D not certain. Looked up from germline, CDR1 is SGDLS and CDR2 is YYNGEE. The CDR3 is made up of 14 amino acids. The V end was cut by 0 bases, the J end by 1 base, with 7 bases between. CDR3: CASSVAQTNTEAFF. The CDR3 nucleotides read TGTGCCAGCAGCGTAGCACAGACGAACACTGAAGCTTTCTTT.

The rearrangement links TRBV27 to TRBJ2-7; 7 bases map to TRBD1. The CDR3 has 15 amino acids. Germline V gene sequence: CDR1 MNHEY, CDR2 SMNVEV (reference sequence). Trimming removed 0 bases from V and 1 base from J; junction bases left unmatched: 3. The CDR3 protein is CASSLSGTVSYEQYF. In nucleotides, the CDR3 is TGTGCCAGCAGTTTATCGGGGACAGTGTCCTACGAGCAGTACTTC.

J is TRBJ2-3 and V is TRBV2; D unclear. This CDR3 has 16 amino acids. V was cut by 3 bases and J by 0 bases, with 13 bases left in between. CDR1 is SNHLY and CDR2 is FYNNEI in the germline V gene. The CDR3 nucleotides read TGTGCCAGCAGTGAGTCGCGGTTTTCTAGCACAGATACGCAGTATTTT. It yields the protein CASSESRFSSTDTQYF. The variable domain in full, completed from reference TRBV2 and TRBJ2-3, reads EPEVTQTPSHQVTQMGQEVILRCVPISNHLYFYWYRQILGQKVEFLVSFYNNEISEKSEIFDDQFSVERPDGSNFTLKIRSTKLEDSAMYFCASSESRFSSTDTQYFGPGTRLTVL.

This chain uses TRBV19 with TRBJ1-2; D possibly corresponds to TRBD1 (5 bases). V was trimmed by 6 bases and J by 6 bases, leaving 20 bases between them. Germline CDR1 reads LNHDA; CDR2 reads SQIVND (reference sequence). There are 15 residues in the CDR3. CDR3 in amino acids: CASSPLVGRQNGYTF. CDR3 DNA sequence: TGTGCCAGTAGCCCTTTAGTGGGGCGGCAAAATGGCTACACCTTC.

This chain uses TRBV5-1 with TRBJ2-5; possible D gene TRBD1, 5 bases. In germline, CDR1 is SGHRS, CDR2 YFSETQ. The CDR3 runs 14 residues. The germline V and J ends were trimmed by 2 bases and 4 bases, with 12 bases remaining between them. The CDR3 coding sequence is TGCGCCAGCAGCTTTAGGGGCTGGGGAGAGACCCAGTACTTC. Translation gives CASSFRGWGETQYF.

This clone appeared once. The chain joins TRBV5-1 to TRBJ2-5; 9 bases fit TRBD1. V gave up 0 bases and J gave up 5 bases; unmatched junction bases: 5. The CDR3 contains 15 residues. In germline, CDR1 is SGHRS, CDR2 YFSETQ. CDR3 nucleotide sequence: TGCGCCAGCAGCTTGGCCACAGGGGGCGGGGAGACCCAGTACTTC. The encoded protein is CASSLATGGGETQYF.

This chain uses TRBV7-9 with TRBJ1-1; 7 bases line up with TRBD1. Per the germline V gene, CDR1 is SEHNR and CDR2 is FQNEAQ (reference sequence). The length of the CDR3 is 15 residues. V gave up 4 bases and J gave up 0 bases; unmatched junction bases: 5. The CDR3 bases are TGTGCCAGCAGCTCGGGACAGCTGATGAACACTGAAGCTTTCTTT. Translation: CASSSGQLMNTEAFF.

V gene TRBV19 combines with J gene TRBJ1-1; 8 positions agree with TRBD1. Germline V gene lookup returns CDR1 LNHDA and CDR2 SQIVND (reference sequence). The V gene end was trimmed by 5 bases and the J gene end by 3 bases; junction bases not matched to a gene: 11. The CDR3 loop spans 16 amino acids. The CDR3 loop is CASSLAGGGMDTEAFF. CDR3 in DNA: TGTGCCAGTAGTTTGGCAGGGGGCGGGATGGACACTGAAGCTTTCTTT.